These 3 T cell receptor beta chains came from one sample sequenced in a study of molecular identifiers for immune sequencing clone quantification. TCRdb reanalysed the PCR reads using MiXCR and keeps one entry per CDR3 protein. In the table there are approximately 500,000 distinct CDR3 sequences, about a fifth of which are singletons. The sample comprised naive CD8+ T cells from blood, with Jurkat cell RNA spiked in. Specified subset: FACS-sorted CD8+CD4-CCR7+CD45RA+ naive T cells. These receptors all come from a human donor in good health. Some libraries in this study had Jurkat cell RNA spiked in.

In its sample, this clonotype was seen many times. The rearrangement joins TRBV5-6 to TRBJ1-5; the match to TRBD1 covers 7 bases. The J segment lost 5 bases and the V segment lost 1 base, leaving 0 bases of the junction unmatched. CDR3 length: 13 amino acids. The germline V gene has CDR1 SGHDT and CDR2 YYEEEE. Written as DNA, the CDR3 is TGTGCCAGCAGCTTGACAGGGGATCAGCCCCAGCATTTT. Protein product: CASSLTGDQPQHF.

This clonotype appeared many times. This chain joins TRBV29-1 and TRBJ1-6; D ambiguous. The germline V gene encodes CDR1 SQVTM and CDR2 ANQGSEA. The CDR3 is made up of 14 amino acids. V lost 7 bases, J lost 0 bases, and 10 bases lay in between. The CDR3 bases are TGCAGCGCTGAGGTGGGCTCCTATAATTCACCCCTCCACTTT. It encodes CSAEVGSYNSPLHF. The entire variable domain, with the rest obtained from reference TRBV29-1 and TRBJ1-6, is as follows: SAVISQKPSRDICQRGTSLTIQCQVDSQVTMMFWYRQQPGQSLTLIATANQGSEATYESGFVIDKFPISRPNLTFSTLTVSNMSPEDSSIYLCSAEVGSYNSPLHFGNGTRLTVT.

This clonotype was detected many times. This chain uses TRBV5-1 with TRBJ1-1, with D maybe TRBD1 (5 bases). Trimming left V 4 bases short and J 0 bases short, with 10 bases between. Per the germline V gene, CDR1 is SGHRS and CDR2 is YFSETQ. CDR3 size: 14 residues. The CDR3 DNA follows: TGCGCCAGCAGCCCGACAGTTATGAACACTGAAGCTTTCTTT. Its translation is CASSPTVMNTEAFF.